This T cell receptor (beta chain) derives from a study of graft-versus-host responses after intestinal transplantation. The CDR3 contains 12 residues. CDR1 is MDHEN and CDR2 is SYDVKM in the germline V gene. Trimming shortened V by 3 bases and J by 4 bases, and 6 bases separated the two germline ends. Findings of the study overall: Within the allografts of patients who had graft-donor T cell macrochimerism, graft-versus-host to host-versus-graft clonal ratios were high.

Profiled with immunoSEQ multiplex PCR; TCRdb holds only in-frame clones, not every one. The sample comprises tens of thousands of clones, around 93% of which are singletons, and about 0.63% rests with the top ten. Concerning this clone itself: Antigen unknown.

This sequence originates from a human patient who received an intestinal transplant, so some T cells may come from the graft donor. V and J are TRBV28 and TRBJ2-5; D call uncertain. The material was PBMCs, obtained 98 days after intestinal transplantation. CDR3 in DNA: TGTGCCAGCAGTTTCGTCGGAGAGACCCAGTACTTC. As protein: CASSFVGETQYF.